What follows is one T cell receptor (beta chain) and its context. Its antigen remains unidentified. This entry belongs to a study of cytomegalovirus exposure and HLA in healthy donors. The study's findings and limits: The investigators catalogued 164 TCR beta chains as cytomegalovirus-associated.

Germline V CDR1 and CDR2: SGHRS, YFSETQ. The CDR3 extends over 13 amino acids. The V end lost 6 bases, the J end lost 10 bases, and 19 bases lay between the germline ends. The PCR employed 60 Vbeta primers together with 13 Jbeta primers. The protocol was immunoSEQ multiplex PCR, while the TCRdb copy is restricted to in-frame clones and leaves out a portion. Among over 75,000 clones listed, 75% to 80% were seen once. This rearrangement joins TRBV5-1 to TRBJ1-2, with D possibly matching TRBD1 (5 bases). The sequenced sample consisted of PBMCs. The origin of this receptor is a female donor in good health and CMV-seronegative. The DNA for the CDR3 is TGCGCCAGCATCCGAGGATTTGCAGGGCCCTACACCTTC. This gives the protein CASIRGFAGPYTF.